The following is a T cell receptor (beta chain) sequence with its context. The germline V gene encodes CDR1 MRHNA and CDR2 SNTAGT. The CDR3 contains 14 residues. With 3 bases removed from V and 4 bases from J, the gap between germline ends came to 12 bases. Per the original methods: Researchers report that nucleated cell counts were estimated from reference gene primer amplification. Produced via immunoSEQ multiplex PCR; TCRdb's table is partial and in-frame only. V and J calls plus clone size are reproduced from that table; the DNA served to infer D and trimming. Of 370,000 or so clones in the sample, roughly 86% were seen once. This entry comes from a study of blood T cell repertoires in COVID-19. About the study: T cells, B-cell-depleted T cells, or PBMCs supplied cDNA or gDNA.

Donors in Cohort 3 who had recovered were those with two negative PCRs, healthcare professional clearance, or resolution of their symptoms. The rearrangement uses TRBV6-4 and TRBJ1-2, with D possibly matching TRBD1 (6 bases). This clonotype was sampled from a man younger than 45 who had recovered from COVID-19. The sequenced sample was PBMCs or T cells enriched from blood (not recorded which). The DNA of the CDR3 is TGTGCCAGCAGTGAAGGGGGGGAGGGCTATGGCTACACCTTC. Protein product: CASSEGGEGYGYTF.